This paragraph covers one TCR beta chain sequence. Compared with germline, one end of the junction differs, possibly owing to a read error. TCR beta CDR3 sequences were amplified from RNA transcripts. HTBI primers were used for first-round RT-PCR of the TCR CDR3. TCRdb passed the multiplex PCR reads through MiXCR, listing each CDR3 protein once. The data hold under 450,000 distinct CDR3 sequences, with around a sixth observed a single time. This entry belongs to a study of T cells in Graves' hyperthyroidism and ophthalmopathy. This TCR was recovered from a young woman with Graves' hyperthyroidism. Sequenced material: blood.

The CDR3 DNA follows: TGTGCTAGCAGTACAAAAGGGGAGCGGGGGACAGCGAACACTGAAGCTTTCTTT. This codes for CASSTKGERGTANTEAFF. This sequence joins TRBV7-7 and TRBJ1-1; TRBD1 agrees at 7 bases. The CDR3 loop spans 18 amino acids. Germline V CDR1 and CDR2: SSHAT, FNYEAQ (reference sequence).